These T cell receptor beta chains were read from a single sample in a study of early T cells in non-severe SARS-CoV-2 infection. MiXCR, run by TCRdb on the 5' RACE reads, gives a single entry per CDR3 protein. Of about 44,000 distinct CDR3 sequences in the sample, approximately 12% were seen once. Sequencing was performed on whole blood. These receptor sequences come from an adult who was a healthcare worker with PCR-confirmed SARS-CoV-2 infection or an uninfected control (not recorded which). CDR3s include the opening cysteine and the closing phenylalanine or tryptophan. D genes are given only for firm matches. Clone size is not always given. Where it is, it says once, few, many or a class for expanded clones.

TRBJ2-2 | . | TRBV20-1 | TRBD2 | TGCAGTGCTGTTAGACTAGCGGGATATGCCGGGGAGCTGTTTTTT | CSAVRLAGYAGELFF
TRBJ2-3 | many | TRBV11-1 | TRBD1 | TGTGCCAGCAGCCGACGATATAGACAGGGCGGGCAGTATTTT | CASSRRYRQGGQYF
TRBJ1-2 | few | TRBV5-1 | . | TGCGCCAGCAGCTTGGCCCCCGATGGGTTCTATGGCTACACCTTC | CASSLAPDGFYGYTF
TRBJ2-5 | many | TRBV14 | TRBD2 | TGTGCCAGCAGCCAAGATCTAGCGGGAGCTGGGGAGACCCAGTACTTC | CASSQDLAGAGETQYF
TRBJ2-1 | . | TRBV5-1 | TRBD1 | TGCGCCAGCAGCACGGGCCCCGGGACAGGATACAATGAGCAGTTCTTC | CASSTGPGTGYNEQFF
TRBJ2-5 | many | TRBV12-3/TRBV12-4 | TRBD2 | TGTGCCAGCAACCCGGGGGGGACGAGGGGGACCCAGTACTTC | CASNPGGTRGTQYF
TRBJ2-7 | . | TRBV6-6 | . | TGTGCCAGCAGTCCGCAGGCCTATCTCTACGAGCAGTACTTC | CASSPQAYLYEQYF
TRBJ2-7 | few | TRBV10-2 | TRBD2 | TGCGCCAGCATAGCCGGGACTAGTATCTCCGAGCAGTACTTC | CASIAGTSISEQYF
TRBJ2-5 | . | TRBV4-1 | TRBD1 | TGCGCCAGCAGCCAGGGTACTACAGGGGGCCATGGGGCCCAGTACTTC | CASSQGTTGGHGAQYF
TRBJ2-5 | few | TRBV12-5 | TRBD2 | TGTGCTAGTGTTCAGGGACTAGCGGGACAAGAGACCCAGTACTTC | CASVQGLAGQETQYF
TRBJ1-1 | many | TRBV7-9 | . | TGTGCCAGCAGCTCCTCAGGGAGAAGTACTGAAGCTTTCTTT | CASSSSGRSTEAFF
TRBJ2-3 | many | TRBV29-1 | TRBD2 | TGCAGCGTTAAGCGGGGAAGCACAGATACGCAGTATTTT | CSVKRGSTDTQYF
TRBJ1-6 | many | TRBV20-1 | TRBD1 | TGCAGTACTCAAAGGAGAGGGGGACAGCTGGAATCACCCCTCCACTTT | CSTQRRGGQLESPLHF
TRBJ2-4 | many | TRBV10-3 | TRBD2 | TGTGCCATCAGTGAGTCGTCACTAGCGGGTAAAAACATTCAGTACTTC | CAISESSLAGKNIQYF
TRBJ2-3 | . | TRBV5-1 | . | TGCGCCAGCAGGACGGGACCCTCTGTGGATACGCAGTATTTC | CASRTGPSVDTQYF
TRBJ1-2 | . | TRBV4-3 | . | TGCGCCAGCAGCCAAACAGTTAACTATGGCTACACCTTC | CASSQTVNYGYTF
TRBJ2-3 | few | TRBV5-1 | . | TGCGCCAGCAAAGGGCTGCAAACCAGTACGCAGTATTTT | CASKGLQTSTQYF
TRBJ2-5 | . | TRBV15 | . | TGTGCCACCAGTTCCAATCGAGAGACCCAGTACTTC | CATSSNRETQYF
TRBJ1-5 | once | TRBV7-9 | . | TGTGCCAGCAGCTTATACAAGGACCAGCCCCAGCATTTT | CASSLYKDQPQHF
TRBJ1-6 | few | TRBV7-2 | . | TGTGCCAGCAGCTCCAGGGGAAGGGATTCACCCCTCCACTTT | CASSSRGRDSPLHF
TRBJ2-3 | . | TRBV19 | . | TGTGCCAGTCGTGAGGACGGCACAGATACGCAGTATTTT | CASREDGTDTQYF
TRBJ2-3 | many | TRBV7-9 | . | TGTGCCAGCCTCTCGACATTTCCTGGCGATACGCAGTATTTT | CASLSTFPGDTQYF
TRBJ2-5 | . | TRBV2 | . | TGTGCCAGCAGTGCGGGGGCATTAAGCCAAGAGACCCAGTACTTC | CASSAGALSQETQYF
TRBJ2-1 | many | TRBV6-2/TRBV6-3 | TRBD2 | TGTGCCAGCAGTAGGACTAGCGAGTACAATGAGCAGTTCTTC | CASSRTSEYNEQFF
TRBJ2-5 | . | TRBV5-1 | TRBD2 | TGCGCCAGCGGGACTAGCGAGGGGACCCAGTACTTC | CASGTSEGTQYF
TRBJ2-2 | few | TRBV7-8 | . | TGTGCCAGCAAGGGTCCGAACACCGGGGAGCTGTTTTTT | CASKGPNTGELFF
TRBJ1-2 | . | TRBV30 | . | TGTGCCTGGATCGGCGTCGTCTATGGCTACACCTTC | CAWIGVVYGYTF
TRBJ1-1 | few | TRBV12-3/TRBV12-4 | . | TGTGCCAGCAGTCCTACAGGGAGGACTGAAGCTTTCTTT | CASSPTGRTEAFF
TRBJ2-3 | . | TRBV11-2 | . | TGTGCCAGCAGCCTGGTCCCAGGATCTAGCACAGATACGCAGTATTTT | CASSLVPGSSTDTQYF
TRBJ1-1 | . | TRBV12-3/TRBV12-4 | . | TGTGCCAGCAGGGAGATGAACACTGAAGCTTTCTTT | CASREMNTEAFF
TRBJ2-5 | few | TRBV6-6 | TRBD2 | TGTGCCAGCAGTCCGGGACTAGTGATTGGGACCCAGTACTTC | CASSPGLVIGTQYF
TRBJ2-1 | many | TRBV4-3 | . | TGCGCCAGCAGCCAAGGAGGGTGGAATGAGCAGTTCTTC | CASSQGGWNEQFF
TRBJ2-3 | many | TRBV6-5 | . | TGTGCCAGCAGTTCCGAGGGGCGGACAGATACGCAGTATTTT | CASSSEGRTDTQYF
TRBJ1-4 | . | TRBV29-1 | TRBD1 | TGCAGCGTAACCGGGACAGCCGAGGAACTGTTTTTT | CSVTGTAEELFF
TRBJ1-2 | . | TRBV20-1 | . | TGCAGTGCTTACGGGGGTGGTGGCTACACCTTC | CSAYGGGGYTF
TRBJ1-3 | many | TRBV3-1 | . | TGTGCCAGCAGCCATGGGGGGGGCGGCAACACCATATATTTT | CASSHGGGGNTIYF
TRBJ2-1 | few | TRBV12-3/TRBV12-4 | TRBD2 | TGTGCCAGCAGCCTAGCGGGCCCTCCCGGCAATGAGCAGTTCTTC | CASSLAGPPGNEQFF
TRBJ2-2 | . | TRBV6-6 | . | TGTGTCAGCAGTTACTTGGTGAACACCGGGGAGCTGTTTTTT | CVSSYLVNTGELFF
TRBJ2-1 | . | TRBV24-1 | TRBD1 | TGTGCCACCAGTGACCCACCCGGGACAGGGTACAATGAGCAGTTCTTC | CATSDPPGTGYNEQFF